This passage covers 15 T cell receptor beta chains from one sample sequenced in a study of blood T cells in healthy people across ages. Then a second PCR, running about 7 to 11 cycles, was carried out with a sample-barcoded 5' primer and a J-beta primer mix. MiXCR was run by TCRdb on the 5' RACE reads, yielding one entry per CDR3 protein. The data contain about 1.1 million distinct CDR3 sequences, around two fifths of them singletons. The sequencing sample was made of blood. These receptors were taken from a man between 18 and 35 years old in good health.

A word on this clonotype: The conserved final phenylalanine or tryptophan is absent from the CDR3, which likely points to a read error. The chain carries TRBV4-2 and TRBJ2-1; 9 nucleotides agree with TRBD2. The J segment lost 3 bases and the V segment lost 4 bases, leaving 7 bases of the junction unmatched. The CDR3 contains 16 residues. The germline V gene encodes CDR1 LGHNA and CDR2 YNFKEQ. The CDR3 sequence: CASSREGGGGYNEQFL. DNA of the CDR3: TGTGCCAGCAGCCGCGAGGGCGGGGGGGGCTACAATGAGCAGTTCTTA.

On this clonotype: One junction end does not reproduce the germline sequence, and a read error may be involved. The chain combines TRBV12-3 or TRBV12-4 with TRBJ2-1; the match to TRBD1 covers 8 bases. CDR3 length: 15 residues. The CDR3 nucleotides are TGTGCCGGCAGTTCCTCAGGGGGCCGGTCCAATGAGCAGTTCTTC. Amino acids: CAGSSSGGRSNEQFF.

The V gene is TRBV29-1, the J gene TRBJ1-1, with no clear D. The CDR3 sequence is 14 residues long. The ends were cut back, 0 bases at V and 1 base at J, with 9 bases in the middle. Germline loops: CDR1 SQVTM, CDR2 ANQGSEA. CDR3 sequence: CSVEEVGENTEAFF. The CDR3 bases are TGCAGCGTTGAAGAGGTTGGAGAGAACACTGAAGCTTTCTTT.

This rearrangement joins TRBV4-3 to TRBJ1-1, with D possibly TRBD1 on 5 matching bases. Germline V gives CDR1 LGHNA, CDR2 YSLEER. The CDR3 extends over 15 amino acids. With 0 bases removed from V and 3 bases from J, the gap between germline ends came to 11 bases. CDR3 region: CASSQDPGRDTEAFF. In DNA form, the CDR3 reads TGCGCCAGCAGCCAAGATCCGGGCAGGGACACTGAAGCTTTCTTT.

The chain recombines TRBV6-6 with TRBJ2-1, with 10 nucleotides matching TRBD2. Germline V CDR1 and CDR2: MNHNY, SVGAGI (reference sequence). J was trimmed by 8 bases and V by 6 bases; bases with no gene match: 10. This CDR3 is 15 amino acids long. CDR3 sequence reads: CASSQTSGESDEQFF. The CDR3 bases are TGTGCCAGCAGCCAAACTAGCGGGGAGTCGGATGAGCAGTTCTTC.

This clonotype was seen only a few times. The chain employs TRBV7-2 and TRBJ1-1; TRBD1 agrees at 9 bases. Looked up from germline, CDR1 is SGHTA and CDR2 is FQGNSA. This CDR3 region has 14 residues. Unmatched junction bases numbered 6, after V lost 6 bases and J lost 4 bases. CDR3 amino acids: CASRQQGAGTEAFF. CDR3 coding DNA: TGTGCCAGCAGGCAACAGGGGGCTGGCACTGAAGCTTTCTTT.

J is TRBJ2-1 and V is TRBV20-1; 12 nucleotides align to TRBD2. Germline lookup yields CDR1 DFQATT and CDR2 SNEGSKA (reference sequence). This CDR3 has 13 residues. The CDR3 loop is CSATSGGYDEQFF. The CDR3 DNA is TGCAGCGCGACTAGCGGGGGTTACGATGAGCAGTTCTTC.

The V gene is TRBV7-3, the J gene TRBJ1-2; D remains ambiguous. Trimming removed 2 bases from V and 6 bases from J, with 10 bases in between. This CDR3 region has 13 residues. Looked up from germline, CDR1 is SGHTA and CDR2 is FQGTGA. CDR3 DNA sequence: TGTGCCAGCAGCTTAGATAGCCGGAATGGCTACACCTTC. Its translation is CASSLDSRNGYTF.

This chain joins TRBV20-1 and TRBJ1-4, with TRBD1 matching over 9 bases. After removal of 5 bases from V and 0 bases from J, the junction contained 7 bases not matched to a gene. The CDR3 has 16 amino acids. Germline V CDR1 and CDR2: DFQATT, SNEGSKA (reference sequence). The CDR3 nucleotides are TGCAGTGCTGGGACAGGGCTACCTACAACTAATGAAAAACTGTTTTTT. Encoded protein: CSAGTGLPTTNEKLFF.

The chain couples TRBV9 to TRBJ1-2; unclear D gene. Germline CDR1 SGDLS, CDR2 YYNGEE. Trimming shortened V by 3 bases and J by 8 bases, and 14 bases separated the two germline ends. The CDR3 sequence is 13 residues long. Written as DNA, the CDR3 is TGTGCCAGCAGCGCCATTGCTAGCGGCGGCTACACCTTC. Translating it yields CASSAIASGGYTF.

This clonotype was observed a few times. J is TRBJ1-2 and V is TRBV7-3; D gene ambiguous. Germline V gene lookup returns CDR1 SGHTA and CDR2 FQGTGA. The V end was cut by 1 base, the J end by 5 bases, with 8 bases between. This CDR3 has 13 amino acids. CDR3 sequence (DNA): TGTGCCAGCAGCTTAAGTGGCGTATATGGCTACACCTTC. Its protein is CASSLSGVYGYTF.

This clonotype was seen a few times. This CDR3 reads CASSDWAGQPQHF. For the CDR3, the DNA is TGTGCCAGCAGCGATTGGGCTGGTCAGCCCCAGCATTTT. This chain uses TRBV27 with TRBJ1-5; D is ambiguous. V lost 6 bases to trimming and J lost 6 bases, with 12 bases between them. CDR1 and CDR2 (germline): MNHEY, SMNVEV (reference sequence). There are 13 residues in the CDR3.

The J gene is TRBJ1-2, the V gene TRBV14; D unresolved. The germline V and J ends were trimmed by 2 bases and 4 bases, with 5 bases remaining between them. Germline V gene lookup returns CDR1 SGHDN and CDR2 FVKESK. The CDR3 consists of 12 residues. Written as DNA, the CDR3 is TGTGCCAGCAGCCAATCCGCCTATGGCTACACCTTC. Translated, it gives CASSQSAYGYTF.

Turning to this clonotype: An end of the junction differs from the germline gene, which may be a read error. V and J are TRBV20-1 and TRBJ2-1, with D uncertain. CDR1 is DFQATT, CDR2 SNEGSKA, per germline (reference sequence). The CDR3 sequence is 12 residues long. The CDR3 loop reads CGARSSGNEQFF. The CDR3 bases are TGCGGTGCTAGAAGCTCTGGCAATGAGCAGTTCTTC.

This clonotype came up a few times. The chain has TRBV27 and TRBJ2-5, with a possible D match to TRBD2 (7 bases). The CDR3 runs to 16 residues. V lost 5 bases and J 5 bases, leaving 21 bases between the germline ends. Germline CDR1 MNHEY, CDR2 SMNVEV (reference sequence). As DNA, the CDR3 is TGTGCCAGCAGTCCCCGGGCGGCGGGGGCCCGCGAGACCCAGTACTTC. It encodes CASSPRAAGARETQYF.